The next 11 T cell receptor beta chains were all read from a single sample in a study of blood T cell repertoires in COVID-19. The protocol was immunoSEQ multiplex PCR, while the TCRdb copy is restricted to in-frame clones and leaves out a portion. The table lists roughly 40,000 clones, around 85% of them singletons. Sequencing was performed on peripheral blood. The receptor set was obtained from a human donor in a cohort sampled during active COVID-19.

This chain connects TRBV4-1 to TRBJ2-7; D unclear. Between the trimmed V and J ends, which lost 4 bases and 2 bases, there was a span of 12 bases. This CDR3 is 14 amino acids long. CDR1 is MGHRA, CDR2 YSYEKL, per germline. The CDR3 DNA reads TGCGCCAGCAGCCGCGTGCTCCCTCCCTACGAGCAGTACTTC. As protein: CASSRVLPPYEQYF.

The V call is TRBV11-2, the J call TRBJ2-5; D remains ambiguous. The CDR3 has 14 amino acids. Germline values: CDR1 SGHAT, CDR2 FQNNGV. V lost 7 bases, J lost 2 bases, and 14 bases lay in between. CDR3 sequence: CASTQDGWQETQYF. CDR3 bases: TGTGCCAGCACCCAGGATGGATGGCAAGAGACCCAGTACTTC.

This chain links TRBV4-3 with TRBJ2-3; 7 positions agree with TRBD2. J gave up 5 bases and V 1 base, and 6 bases lay outside the gene matches. The CDR3 consists of 15 residues. Germline V gives CDR1 LGHNA, CDR2 YSLEER. DNA for the CDR3: TGCGCCAGCAGCCAAGGGCGGGGGTGGAAAGATACGCAGTATTTT. It yields the protein CASSQGRGWKDTQYF.

The chain couples TRBV28 to TRBJ2-7, with D uncertain. Germline V lookup: CDR1 MDHEN, CDR2 SYDVKM. V was trimmed by 6 bases and J by 3 bases, leaving 12 bases between them. There are 13 residues in the CDR3. CDR3 bases: TGTGCCAGCAGCCGGCTAGATAGCTACGAGCAGTACTTC. It translates to CASSRLDSYEQYF.

The table lists this clone with a count of one. The chain uses TRBV7-9 and TRBJ2-5; a possible D gene is TRBD2 (6 bases). Deletions cut 4 bases from V and 5 bases from J, with 17 bases between. There are 15 residues in the CDR3. Germline V gene lookup returns CDR1 SEHNR and CDR2 FQNEAQ (reference sequence). The CDR3 DNA sequence: TGTGCCAGCAGCTCCTTTAGCGGCCTAGGCGAGACCCAGTACTTC. Translating gives CASSSFSGLGETQYF.

This clone was observed a single time. CDR3 bases: TGTGCCAGCAGCTTTTTAGGGGTAATAGACACTGAAGCTTTCTTT. Residues: CASSFLGVIDTEAFF. The V and J genes are TRBV7-8 and TRBJ1-1; a possible D gene is TRBD1 (5 bases). The germline V gene has CDR1 SGHVS and CDR2 FQNEAQ. Trimming left V 3 bases short and J 3 bases short, with 14 bases between. The CDR3 is 15 amino acids.

This rearrangement joins TRBV24-1 to TRBJ2-1; 9 bases line up with TRBD2. The germline V gene has CDR1 KGHDR and CDR2 SFDVKD. This CDR3 spans 13 amino acids. V dropped 3 bases and J dropped 10; count of bases not matched to a gene: 3. This CDR3 reads CATSDPSGDEQFF. The CDR3 DNA is TGTGCCACCAGTGATCCTAGCGGGGACGAGCAGTTCTTC.

This chain connects TRBV15 to TRBJ2-7; D is uncertain. Trimming stripped 1 base from V and 0 bases from J, with 7 bases between. Germline assignment: CDR1 LNHNV and CDR2 YYDKDF (reference sequence). This CDR3 contains 14 residues. The CDR3 DNA sequence: TGTGCCACCAGCAGAGCCGACAACTCCTACGAGCAGTACTTC. Its protein is CATSRADNSYEQYF. Based on the CDR3 plus reference TRBV15 and TRBJ2-7, the full variable domain is DAMVIQNPRYQVTQFGKPVTLSCSQTLNHNVMYWYQQKSSQAPKLLFHYYDKDFNNEADTPDNFQSRRPNTSFCFLDIRSPGLGDTAMYLCATSRADNSYEQYFGPGTRLTVT.

The chain joins TRBV5-4 to TRBJ2-7; 7 bases align to TRBD2. V shed 0 bases, J shed 3 bases, and the junction held 9 bases outside the gene matches. Germline lookup yields CDR1 SGHNT and CDR2 YYREEE (reference sequence). This CDR3 is built from 16 residues. DNA for the CDR3: TGTGCCAGCAGCTTGGGCGGGGTAGCGGGTGGCTACGAGCAGTACTTC. Translation gives CASSLGGVAGGYEQYF.

This sequence joins TRBV4-1 and TRBJ2-3; D gene unclear. CDR3 length: 14 amino acids. From germline, CDR1 is MGHRA and CDR2 YSYEKL. The ends were cut back, 1 base at V and 7 bases at J, with 12 bases in the middle. The CDR3 DNA reads as TGCGCCAGCAGCCAAGGGTCCTCAGGCCATACGCAGTATTTT. This gives the protein CASSQGSSGHTQYF.

The V gene is TRBV5-1, the J gene TRBJ2-3; 12 bases line up with TRBD1. The CDR3 runs 16 residues. J was trimmed by 5 bases and V by 2 bases; bases with no gene match: 6. Germline CDR1 and CDR2: SGHRS and YFSETQ. CDR3 DNA: TGCGCCAGCAGCTTAAGGGACAGGGGGCGGGGAGATACGCAGTATTTT. Protein product: CASSLRDRGRGDTQYF.